The present T cell receptor beta chain was sequenced within a study of monozygotic twins with cystic fibrosis. Whole-study results and caveats: J usage was most co-twin-similar in 8 of 16 pairs, V in 13. The repertoire was suggested to be naive-dominated, clonality median approximately 0.0098.

The V end was cut by 5 bases, the J end by 8 bases, with 15 bases between. This CDR3 region has 14 residues. The V gene's germline CDR1 is SEHNR and CDR2 FQNEAQ (reference sequence). The repertoire was sequenced with immunoSEQ multiplex PCR; TCRdb's copy has only in-frame clones and lacks some. This sample has over 9,500 clones, with about 82% found just once. Turning to this clone: No antigen is known for it.

The chain links TRBV7-9 to TRBJ1-4; D is uncertain. Sequenced: blood. The receptor was derived from a man aged 18 to 29 with cystic fibrosis. CDR3: CASSPPSGREKLFF. DNA of the CDR3: TGTGCCAGCAGCCCCCCATCAGGTCGGGAAAAACTGTTTTTT. Using reference TRBV7-9 and TRBJ1-4 for the parts outside the CDR3, the full variable domain is DTGVSQNPRHKITKRGQNVTFRCDPISEHNRLYWYRQTLGQGPEFLTYFQNEAQLEKSRLLSDRFSAERPKGSFSTLEIQRTEQGDSAMYLCASSPPSGREKLFFGSGTQLSVL.